Included here is one TCR beta chain sequence, with context. These data come from a study of control samples from healthy donors and cancer patients. Clones were sequenced by immunoSEQ multiplex PCR, and TCRdb holds only the in-frame ones, with some missing. Here the sample spans about 140,000 clones, 91% being singletons. Germline V CDR1 and CDR2: SQVTM, ANQGSEA. The V end lost 5 bases, the J end lost 4 bases, and 11 bases lay between the germline ends. This CDR3 spans 12 amino acids. Material for sequencing was blood. This sequence joins TRBV29-1 and TRBJ1-2; D ambiguous. The TCR was taken from a man aged 18 to 29 in good health. The DNA of the CDR3 is TGCAGCGTTCGGTGGGGATTCTATGGCTACACCTTC. It specifies CSVRWGFYGYTF.